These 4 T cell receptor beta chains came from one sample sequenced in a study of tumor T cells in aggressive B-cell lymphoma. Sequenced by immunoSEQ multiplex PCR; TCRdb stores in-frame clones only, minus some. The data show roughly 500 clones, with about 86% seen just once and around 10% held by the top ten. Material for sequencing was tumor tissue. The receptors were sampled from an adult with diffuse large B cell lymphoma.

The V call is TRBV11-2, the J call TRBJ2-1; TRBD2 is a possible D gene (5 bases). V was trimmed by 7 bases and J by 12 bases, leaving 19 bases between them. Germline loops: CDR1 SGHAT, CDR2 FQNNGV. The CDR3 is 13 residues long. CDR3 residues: CASNMRGNRAQFF. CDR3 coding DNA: TGTGCCAGCAACATGCGAGGGAATAGGGCGCAGTTCTTC. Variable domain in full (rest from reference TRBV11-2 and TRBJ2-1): EAGVAQSPRYKIIEKRQSVAFWCNPISGHATLYWYQQILGQGPKLLIQFQNNGVVDDSQLPKDRFSAERLKGVDSTLKIQPAKLEDSAVYLCASNMRGNRAQFFGPGTRLTVL.

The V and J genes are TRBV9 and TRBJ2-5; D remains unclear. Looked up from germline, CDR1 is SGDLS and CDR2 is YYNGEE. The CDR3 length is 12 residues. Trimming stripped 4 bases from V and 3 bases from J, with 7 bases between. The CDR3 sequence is CASSPEEETQYF. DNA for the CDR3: TGTGCCAGCAGCCCCGAGGAAGAGACCCAGTACTTC.

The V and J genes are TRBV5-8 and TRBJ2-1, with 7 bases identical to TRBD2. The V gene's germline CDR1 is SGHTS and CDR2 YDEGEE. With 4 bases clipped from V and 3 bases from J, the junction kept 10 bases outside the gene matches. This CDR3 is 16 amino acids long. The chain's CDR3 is CASSGYTSDHYNEQFF. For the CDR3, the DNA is TGTGCCAGCAGCGGCTACACTAGCGACCACTACAATGAGCAGTTCTTC.

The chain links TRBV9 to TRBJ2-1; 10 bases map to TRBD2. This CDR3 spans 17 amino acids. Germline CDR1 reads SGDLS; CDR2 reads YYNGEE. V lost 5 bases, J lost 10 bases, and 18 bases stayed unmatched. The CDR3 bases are TGTGCCAGCAGTGAGATTCCCCTAGCGGGAGCGGGTACCGAGCAGTTCTTC. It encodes CASSEIPLAGAGTEQFF.